This note documents a single TCR beta chain sequence. The assay was immunoSEQ multiplex PCR, and TCRdb's table has in-frame clones only and misses some. The sample carries fewer than 50,000 clones, around 79% recorded once. Germline V gene data show CDR1 as LGHNA and CDR2 as YSLEER. The ends were cut back, 1 base at V and 0 bases at J, with 9 bases in the middle. The CDR3 sequence is 16 residues long. This sample was taken from a study of PD-1 blockade in mismatch repair-deficient tumors. This clonotype was obtained from an adult with mismatch repair-deficient cancer. Sequenced material: peripheral blood, taken 4 weeks after starting pembrolizumab. The gene calls are TRBV4-3 and TRBJ2-2; D not resolved. CDR3 loop: CASSQVARSNTGELFF. DNA for the CDR3: TGCGCCAGCAGCCAAGTGGCGCGATCGAACACCGGGGAGCTGTTTTTT.